A single sample gave rise to the 20 T cell receptor beta chains below, sequenced in a study of early T cells in non-severe SARS-CoV-2 infection. Each CDR3 protein is one row after TCRdb ran MiXCR on the 5' RACE reads. Of 55,000 to 70,000 distinct CDR3 sequences listed, 12% were seen once; the top ten hold about 1.7%. Sequencing used whole blood. The receptors were gathered from an adult who was a healthcare worker with PCR-confirmed SARS-CoV-2 infection or an uninfected control (not recorded which).

This sequence joins TRBV3-1 and TRBJ2-7; D is unclear. With 1 base removed from V and 6 bases from J, the gap between germline ends came to 4 bases. Germline CDR1 is LGHDT and CDR2 is YNNKEL (reference sequence). The CDR3 covers 11 residues. The CDR3, as DNA: TGTGCCAGCAGCCAAGTTTTCGAGCAGTACTTC. Protein: CASSQVFEQYF.

This clonotype occurred a few times. The V gene is TRBV30, the J gene TRBJ2-6, with unresolved D. CDR1 GTSNPN and CDR2 SVGIG come from the germline V gene (reference sequence). The CDR3 has 14 residues. The germline V and J ends were trimmed by 1 base and 0 bases, with 4 bases remaining between them. The CDR3 is CAWSDHSGANVLTF. The CDR3 DNA follows: TGTGCCTGGAGTGACCACTCTGGGGCCAACGTCCTGACTTTC.

This clonotype came up a few times. This chain joins TRBV20-1 and TRBJ2-5, with 7 positions matching TRBD1. The CDR3 contains 13 residues. V shed 6 bases, J shed 2 bases, and the junction held 6 bases outside the gene matches. The germline CDR1 and CDR2 sequences are DFQATT and SNEGSKA (reference sequence). The CDR3 loop is CSARDSLQETQYF. CDR3 sequence (DNA): TGCAGTGCCCGGGACAGTCTTCAAGAGACCCAGTACTTC.

This clonotype showed up many times. The genes are TRBV2 and TRBJ1-5; 11 bases match TRBD1. The CDR3 sequence is 14 residues long. Germline values: CDR1 SNHLY, CDR2 FYNNEI. V was pared by 8 bases and J by 7 bases, with 7 bases of the junction left unmatched. The CDR3 protein is CASSGTGGRQPQHF. For the CDR3, the DNA is TGTGCCAGCTCTGGGACAGGGGGTAGGCAGCCCCAGCATTTT. The full variable domain, with the rest looked up from reference TRBV2 and TRBJ1-5, is EPEVTQTPSHQVTQMGQEVILRCVPISNHLYFYWYRQILGQKVEFLVSFYNNEISEKSEIFDDQFSVERPDGSNFTLKIRSTKLEDSAMYFCASSGTGGRQPQHFGDGTRLSIL.

This clonotype showed up many times. The rearrangement joins TRBV5-5 to TRBJ2-7, with D unresolved. CDR1 SGHKS and CDR2 YYEKEE come from the germline V gene (reference sequence). Trimming pared 4 bases from V and 2 bases from J, leaving 10 bases between. The CDR3 has 13 amino acids. The CDR3 DNA reads as TGTGCCAGCAGCACCGGCGAGACCTACGAGCAGTACTTC. Its translation is CASSTGETYEQYF.

The rearrangement uses TRBV14 and TRBJ1-4; TRBD1 aligns across 7 bases. Germline CDR1 SGHDN, CDR2 FVKESK. V shed 4 bases, J shed 5 bases, and the junction held 4 bases outside the gene matches. The CDR3 contains 14 residues. CDR3 protein: CASSRQGTNEKLFF. The CDR3 bases are TGTGCCAGCAGCCGACAGGGAACGAATGAAAAACTGTTTTTT.

This clonotype was detected ten times or more. In DNA form, the CDR3 reads TGCAGTGCCCCCCTGGGACAGGGAACCTACAATGAGCAGTTCTTC. As protein: CSAPLGQGTYNEQFF. The rearrangement links TRBV20-1 to TRBJ2-1; 9 nucleotides line up with TRBD1. CDR3 length equals 15 residues. The trim removed 6 bases at V and 2 bases at J, leaving 8 bases unmatched. The germline gives CDR1 DFQATT, CDR2 SNEGSKA (reference sequence).

This rearrangement joins TRBV10-2 to TRBJ1-5; weak D call: TRBD1 (6 bases). Germline V gene sequence: CDR1 WSHSY, CDR2 SAAADI. Trimming pared 3 bases from V and 3 bases from J, leaving 12 bases between. CDR3 length equals 15 residues. The CDR3 nucleotides read TGCGCCAGCAGTGAAGGACAGCTACCCAATCAGCCCCAGCATTTT. Residues: CASSEGQLPNQPQHF.

This clonotype was found many times. The J gene is TRBJ1-1, the V gene TRBV7-9; 7 bases are a match to TRBD1. CDR3 length: 14 amino acids. J lost 1 base, V lost 6 bases, and 5 bases had no gene match. CDR1 is SEHNR, CDR2 FQNEAQ, per germline (reference sequence). DNA for the CDR3: TGTGCCAGCAGATCGACAGGGCAGAACACTGAAGCTTTCTTT. Amino acid sequence: CASRSTGQNTEAFF.

This clonotype was observed many times. The V call is TRBV6-5, the J call TRBJ2-3, with D possibly TRBD2 on 7 matching bases. The CDR3 sequence is 15 residues long. Germline assignment: CDR1 MNHEY and CDR2 SVGAGI. V was cut by 5 bases and J by 3 bases, with 15 bases left in between. The CDR3 loop reads CASSRTRGVTDTQYF. CDR3 DNA sequence: TGTGCCAGCAGTCGGACTAGGGGGGTAACAGATACGCAGTATTTT.

The chain carries TRBV12-3 or TRBV12-4 and TRBJ1-2; no reliable D call. This CDR3 has 12 amino acids. Trimming removed 8 bases at V and 7 bases at J, with 14 bases between. CDR3 sequence reads: CASSPPAGGYTF. CDR3 sequence (DNA): TGTGCCAGCTCCCCGCCTGCGGGTGGCTACACCTTC.

The table lists this clonotype with many counts. The chain carries TRBV15 and TRBJ1-5; the D gene is possibly TRBD1 (6 bases). Trimming left V 3 bases short and J 8 bases short, with 17 bases between. CDR1 and CDR2 from the germline V gene are LNHNV and YYDKDF (reference sequence). The CDR3 consists of 15 residues. The DNA for the CDR3 is TGTGCCACCAGCAGCCAGGGAACGGGGGCTGAGCCCCAGCATTTT. It yields the protein CATSSQGTGAEPQHF.

This clonotype was counted a few times. This chain joins TRBV20-1 and TRBJ2-4; the match to TRBD1 covers 8 bases. Trimming at V came to 6 bases and at J to 0 bases, leaving 7 bases not matched to a gene. This CDR3 has 15 residues. Germline V gene data show CDR1 as DFQATT and CDR2 as SNEGSKA (reference sequence). CDR3 protein: CSAATGALAKNIQYF. The DNA of the CDR3 is TGCAGTGCAGCGACAGGGGCCTTAGCCAAAAACATTCAGTACTTC.

The chain uses TRBV6-2 or TRBV6-3 and TRBJ2-1, with D uncertain. V was trimmed by 6 bases and J by 8 bases, leaving 14 bases between them. Germline values: CDR1 MNHEY, CDR2 SVGEGT. The length of the CDR3 is 13 residues. CDR3 nucleotides: TGTGCCAGCAGCCAGTCGGAAAAAGATGAGCAGTTCTTC. Amino acid sequence: CASSQSEKDEQFF.

CDR3 bases: TGTGCCAGCAGAGCCGGGACCGCTCAGGCGCCCCTCCACTTT. Protein: CASRAGTAQAPLHF. This rearrangement joins TRBV6-2 or TRBV6-3 to TRBJ1-6; possible D gene TRBD1, 5 bases. V was trimmed by 6 bases and J by 13 bases, leaving 19 bases between them. Germline CDR1 is MNHEY and CDR2 is SVGEGT. The CDR3 covers 14 residues.

This clonotype was seen only a few times. This chain uses TRBV5-4 with TRBJ2-1; 12 positions match TRBD2. Germline CDR1 is SGHNT and CDR2 is YYREEE (reference sequence). The CDR3 consists of 18 residues. With 3 bases clipped from V and 0 bases from J, the junction kept 7 bases outside the gene matches. CDR3 coding DNA: TGTGCCAGCAGCTGGGAGGGGACTAGCGGGCTCTCCTACAATGAGCAGTTCTTC. Protein product: CASSWEGTSGLSYNEQFF.

V is TRBV12-3 or TRBV12-4 and J is TRBJ1-1, with no clear D. The CDR3 extends over 15 amino acids. V lost 3 bases, J lost 2 bases, and 13 bases lay in between. The CDR3 DNA reads as TGTGCCAGCAGTTTGCGGGTTTGGCCCAACACTGAAGCTTTCTTT. Protein sequence: CASSLRVWPNTEAFF.

The gene calls are TRBV11-1 and TRBJ1-2, with D possibly matching TRBD1 (6 bases). Germline V gene sequence: CDR1 SGHAT, CDR2 FQDESV (reference sequence). Trimming stripped 1 base from V and 6 bases from J, with 12 bases between. The CDR3 runs 14 residues. The CDR3 is CASSLGPRQDGYTF. DNA of the CDR3: TGTGCCAGCAGCTTAGGACCCCGACAGGATGGCTACACCTTC.

This clonotype turned up a few times. The rearrangement joins TRBV11-2 to TRBJ2-5, with a tentative D call TRBD2 (5 bases). The CDR3 is 14 residues long. The germline V gene has CDR1 SGHAT and CDR2 FQNNGV. The ends were cut back, 5 bases at V and 2 bases at J, with 12 bases in the middle. The DNA for the CDR3 is TGTGCCAGCAGCCCGAGCACTAGGCAAGAGACCCAGTACTTC. Protein sequence: CASSPSTRQETQYF.

This clonotype has a count of ten or more. This chain's CDR3 is CASSQGGPLRDEQYF. In nucleotides, the CDR3 is TGTGCCAGCAGCCAAGGAGGCCCCCTTCGCGACGAGCAGTACTTC. The chain uses TRBV4-2 and TRBJ2-7; D not resolved. The length of the CDR3 is 15 residues. Germline V gene lookup returns CDR1 LGHNA and CDR2 YNFKEQ. Trimming cost V 1 base and J 5 bases, with 15 bases left between them.